Presented here are 10 T cell receptor beta chains from one specimen sequenced in a study of blood T cell repertoires in COVID-19. Assay: immunoSEQ multiplex PCR; the TCRdb copy retains only in-frame clones and omits some. In the table there are 90,000 to 140,000 clones, roughly 80% of which are singletons. Sequencing was carried out using peripheral blood. The receptors shown here come from a woman aged 70 to 79 with acute or convalescent COVID-19.

This clone has just one count. The genes are TRBV19 and TRBJ1-1; 10 positions match TRBD1. Germline V gene lookup returns CDR1 LNHDA and CDR2 SQIVND (reference sequence). With V trimmed by 6 bases and J by 4 bases, 11 bases remained unmatched. The CDR3 is 16 residues long. CDR3 DNA: TGTGCCAGTAGACCACCTGACAGGGGGCGAAGCACTGAAGCTTTCTTT. The encoded protein is CASRPPDRGRSTEAFF.

This clone has just one count. The V gene is TRBV6-5, the J gene TRBJ1-1, with TRBD1 as a possible D gene (5 bases). V lost 5 bases and J 5 bases, leaving 9 bases between the germline ends. This CDR3 is 12 amino acids long. Per germline, CDR1 MNHEY and CDR2 SVGAGI. CDR3 loop: CASSTQATEAFF. In DNA form, the CDR3 reads TGTGCCAGCAGTACACAGGCTACTGAAGCTTTCTTT.

The chain uses TRBV7-8 and TRBJ1-5; TRBD1 might be the D (5 bases). This CDR3 region has 17 residues. Trimming left V 1 base short and J 6 bases short, with 19 bases between. The germline V gene has CDR1 SGHVS and CDR2 FQNEAQ. The CDR3 sequence: CASSLVLVRAGGQPQHF. The DNA of the CDR3 is TGTGCCAGCAGCTTAGTGCTCGTCAGGGCCGGGGGTCAGCCCCAGCATTTT.

The chain employs TRBV5-4 and TRBJ2-1; a possible D gene is TRBD2 (6 bases). The CDR3 has 14 residues. Deletions cut 0 bases from V and 5 bases from J, with 9 bases between. The germline gives CDR1 SGHNT, CDR2 YYREEE (reference sequence). This CDR3 reads CASSLGPSDNEQFF. DNA for the CDR3: TGTGCCAGCAGCTTGGGCCCTAGCGACAATGAGCAGTTCTTC.

This rearrangement joins TRBV30 to TRBJ1-5; possible D gene TRBD1, 5 bases. The CDR3 is made up of 14 amino acids. In germline, CDR1 is GTSNPN, CDR2 SVGIG (reference sequence). V lost 0 bases to trimming and J lost 5 bases, with 11 bases between them. The CDR3 bases are TGTGCCTGGAGTGTAAGGGGTGCCGATCAGCCCCAGCATTTT. This gives the protein CAWSVRGADQPQHF.

This chain connects TRBV9 to TRBJ2-7; 12 bases fit TRBD2. The CDR3 covers 15 residues. Germline V gene lookup returns CDR1 SGDLS and CDR2 YYNGEE. V was clipped by 0 bases and J by 3 bases; unmatched bases: 1. CDR3 in DNA: TGTGCCAGCAGCGTAGGGACTAGCGGGGTCTACGAGCAGTACTTC. The encoded protein is CASSVGTSGVYEQYF.

In its sample, this clone was seen once. CDR3 nucleotides: TGTGCCACCAGTGATTTGGGAGGTTACAATGAGCAGTTCTTC. Translation: CATSDLGGYNEQFF. The chain employs TRBV24-1 and TRBJ2-1, with a weak D call TRBD2 (5 bases). The germline V gene has CDR1 KGHDR and CDR2 SFDVKD. Trimming took 0 bases from V and 4 from J, leaving 6 bases between them. The CDR3 runs 14 residues.

The CDR3: CASSDQGRDYGYTF. In DNA, the CDR3 is TGTGCCAGCAGTGATCAAGGGCGGGACTATGGCTACACCTTC. The rearrangement links TRBV2 to TRBJ1-2; no firm D call. Germline lookup yields CDR1 SNHLY and CDR2 FYNNEI. This CDR3 is 14 amino acids long. V was trimmed by 3 bases and J by 3 bases, leaving 11 bases between them.

The chain links TRBV5-1 to TRBJ2-2; D might be TRBD1 (7 bases). The CDR3 is made up of 16 amino acids. Looked up from germline, CDR1 is SGHRS and CDR2 is YFSETQ. V gave up 4 bases and J gave up 3 bases, with 16 bases separating them. This chain's CDR3 is CASSLQARGDTGELFF. For the CDR3, the DNA is TGCGCCAGCAGCCTACAGGCCAGGGGGGACACCGGGGAGCTGTTTTTT.

The V call is TRBV7-6, the J call TRBJ1-4, with D perhaps TRBD1 (6 bases). CDR3 length: 15 residues. The ends were cut back, 2 bases at V and 5 bases at J, with 12 bases in the middle. Germline V gives CDR1 SGHVS, CDR2 FNYEAQ. The CDR3 DNA reads TGTGCCAGCAGCTTATATCAGGGGATAAATGAAAAACTGTTTTTT. Protein product: CASSLYQGINEKLFF.